The 8 T cell receptor beta chains below were found in one sample sequenced in a study of blood T cell repertoires in COVID-19. Clones were read by immunoSEQ multiplex PCR, and TCRdb kept only the in-frame ones, dropping some. This sample has fewer than 70,000 clones, with 60% to 80% found just once. The specimen sequenced was peripheral blood. These TCRs come from a man in his 60s with acute or convalescent COVID-19.

The V and J genes are TRBV6-6 and TRBJ2-1; 10 bases fit TRBD2. This CDR3 spans 15 amino acids. Germline V lookup: CDR1 MNHNY, CDR2 SVGAGI (reference sequence). V gave up 2 bases and J gave up 5 bases; unmatched junction bases: 3. DNA of the CDR3: TGTGCCAGCAGTTACGGGACTAGCGAGAACAATGAGCAGTTCTTC. This translates into CASSYGTSENNEQFF.

This clone has just a few counts. The chain combines TRBV6-2 or TRBV6-3 with TRBJ2-6, with 8 bases that match TRBD2. The CDR3 sequence is 15 residues long. The V gene end was trimmed by 6 bases and the J gene end by 12 bases; junction bases not matched to a gene: 13. The V gene's germline CDR1 is MNHEY and CDR2 SVGEGT. The CDR3 region has the DNA TGTGCCAGCAGCCCTCTCGGGGGGGCTTCCAGCGTCCTGACTTTC. Protein product: CASSPLGGASSVLTF.

This clone was seen more than once but under ten times. The rearrangement joins TRBV20-1 to TRBJ2-1; maybe TRBD1 (7 bases). The CDR3 consists of 11 residues. CDR1 and CDR2 (germline): DFQATT, SNEGSKA (reference sequence). The ends were cut back, 6 bases at V and 12 bases at J, with 15 bases in the middle. The CDR3 coding sequence is TGCAGTGCAAACAACAGGGGAGGGCAGTTCTTC. It codes for CSANNRGGQFF.

The rearrangement joins TRBV5-4 to TRBJ2-3; no clear D gene. The CDR3 has 14 residues. Per the germline V gene, CDR1 is SGHNT and CDR2 is YYREEE (reference sequence). V shed 0 bases and J shed 2 bases, with 7 bases lying between them. The CDR3 sequence is CASSLDRDTDTQYF. DNA for the CDR3: TGTGCCAGCAGCTTGGACAGAGACACAGATACGCAGTATTTT.

V usage is TRBV4-2 and J usage is TRBJ1-1, with 10 bases that match TRBD1. The CDR3 runs to 15 residues. Germline V gene lookup returns CDR1 LGHNA and CDR2 YNFKEQ. Trimming cost V 1 base and J 4 bases; bases outside gene matches: 3. The CDR3 here is CASSQVGTGVTEAFF. Written as DNA, the CDR3 is TGTGCCAGCAGCCAAGTGGGGACAGGGGTCACTGAAGCTTTCTTT.

This clone was picked up a small number of times. The chain links TRBV15 to TRBJ2-5; possible D gene TRBD1, 6 bases. The length of the CDR3 is 13 residues. The germline V gene has CDR1 LNHNV and CDR2 YYDKDF (reference sequence). Trimming removed 5 bases at V and 6 bases at J, with 13 bases between. This CDR3 is CATSELGGQTQYF. In nucleotides, the CDR3 is TGTGCCACCAGCGAACTAGGGGGACAGACCCAGTACTTC.

The chain joins TRBV11-2 to TRBJ2-7; D may be TRBD2 (6 bases). The CDR3 has 18 residues. Germline assignment: CDR1 SGHAT and CDR2 FQNNGV. Trimming stripped 5 bases from V and 0 bases from J, with 23 bases between. CDR3 coding DNA: TGTGCCAGCAGCCCCGATCCGTACGTAGCGGCATACTCCTACGAGCAGTACTTC. It encodes CASSPDPYVAAYSYEQYF.

V gene TRBV6-1 combines with J gene TRBJ2-2; 10 bases fit TRBD1. The CDR3 extends over 18 amino acids. The germline V gene encodes CDR1 MNHNS and CDR2 SASEGT. V lost 3 bases, J lost 1 base, and 8 bases stayed unmatched. This chain's CDR3 is CASSEWVWDRGNTGELFF. The CDR3 region has the DNA TGTGCCAGCAGTGAGTGGGTTTGGGACAGGGGGAACACCGGGGAGCTGTTTTTT.